The 9 T cell receptor beta chains listed next were all sequenced from one sample in a study of CD8+ T cells in alopecia areata. It was cDNA, reverse transcribed from extracted RNA, that served as the sequencing template. Generated by immunoSEQ multiplex PCR, the TCRdb table keeps only in-frame clones and is missing some. The sample lists around 200,000 clones; around half were seen once. Treatment noted: oral pan-JAK inhibitor, 5-10 mg twice daily. Sequences were derived from CD8+ T cells sorted from blood, sampled at week 24, from a patient treated with tofacitinib. The origin of the receptors is a human donor with alopecia areata.

This clone was found a few times. The rearrangement links TRBV29-1 to TRBJ1-2, with TRBD1 matching 7 bases. Trimming cost V 7 bases and J 4 bases; bases outside gene matches: 9. Germline V gene sequence: CDR1 SQVTM, CDR2 ANQGSEA. This CDR3 comprises 13 residues. CDR3 region: CSAMTGRGYGYTF. In DNA form, the CDR3 reads TGCAGCGCTATGACAGGGAGAGGCTATGGCTACACCTTC.

The rearrangement joins TRBV27 to TRBJ2-3; TRBD2 agrees at 12 bases. Trimming took 5 bases from V and 0 from J; bases not matched to a gene: 9. This CDR3 has 18 residues. The germline V gene encodes CDR1 MNHEY and CDR2 SMNVEV (reference sequence). Written as DNA, the CDR3 is TGTGCCAGCAGTGTCAGGACTAGCGGGGCGGCCAGCACAGATACGCAGTATTTT. Protein sequence: CASSVRTSGAASTDTQYF.

CDR3 bases: TGTGCCAGCAAGGGTTCAGGGGACCCACGCAATTCACCCCTCCACTTT. Amino acids: CASKGSGDPRNSPLHF. This chain uses TRBV2 with TRBJ1-6, with TRBD1 as a possible D gene (6 bases). The germline V gene encodes CDR1 SNHLY and CDR2 FYNNEI. Trimming pared 7 bases from V and 7 bases from J, leaving 20 bases between. The CDR3 extends over 16 amino acids.

J is TRBJ1-2 and V is TRBV7-9; D perhaps matches TRBD1 (5 bases). The CDR3 covers 14 residues. Trimming took off 4 bases at V and 4 bases at J, with 13 bases between the two ends. Germline loops: CDR1 SEHNR, CDR2 FQNEAQ (reference sequence). CDR3 bases: TGTGCCAGCAGCTCTCACCGGGGGGTCTATGGCTACACCTTC. Its translation: CASSSHRGVYGYTF.

This clone has only a few counts. The chain recombines TRBV15 with TRBJ2-7; the D is unclear. The V gene lost 1 base and the J gene lost 3 bases, with 4 bases spanning the gap. There are 12 residues in the CDR3. CDR1 and CDR2 (germline): LNHNV, YYDKDF (reference sequence). This CDR3 is CATSRGVYEQYF. In DNA form, the CDR3 reads TGTGCCACCAGCAGAGGTGTCTACGAGCAGTACTTC.

The chain links TRBV9 to TRBJ1-2, with 10 bases fitting TRBD1. Germline-derived CDR1 and CDR2 are SGDLS and YYNGEE. This CDR3 contains 13 residues. The ends lost 3 bases at V and 6 bases at J; junction bases unmatched: 2. CDR3 nucleotides: TGTGCCAGCAGCGGACAGGGGGCCAATGGCTACACCTTC. Translated, it gives CASSGQGANGYTF.

This clone was counted a single time. J is TRBJ2-7 and V is TRBV10-3, with D hard to call. CDR1 and CDR2 (germline): ENHRY, SYGVKD. V lost 2 bases to trimming and J lost 2 bases, with 10 bases between them. The CDR3 contains 14 residues. The CDR3 loop reads CAISEAAFTYEQYF. The DNA of the CDR3 is TGTGCCATCAGTGAGGCAGCTTTCACCTACGAGCAGTACTTC.

The chain has TRBV29-1 and TRBJ2-1; D gene ambiguous. The CDR3 extends over 12 amino acids. V lost 3 bases, J lost 5 bases, and 8 bases lay in between. Germline-derived CDR1 and CDR2 are SQVTM and ANQGSEA. CDR3 nucleotides: TGCAGCGTTGAGACTGAGGACAATGAGCAGTTCTTC. It is translated as CSVETEDNEQFF.

This clone was seen a few times. V and J are TRBV29-1 and TRBJ2-3, with a tentative D call TRBD1 (6 bases). V was trimmed by 3 bases and J by 4 bases, leaving 23 bases between them. This CDR3 contains 17 residues. Germline V lookup: CDR1 SQVTM, CDR2 ANQGSEA. CDR3 residues: CSVDGTYGGPNSDTQYF. The CDR3 nucleotides read TGCAGCGTTGACGGAACTTATGGGGGCCCCAACTCAGATACGCAGTATTTT.